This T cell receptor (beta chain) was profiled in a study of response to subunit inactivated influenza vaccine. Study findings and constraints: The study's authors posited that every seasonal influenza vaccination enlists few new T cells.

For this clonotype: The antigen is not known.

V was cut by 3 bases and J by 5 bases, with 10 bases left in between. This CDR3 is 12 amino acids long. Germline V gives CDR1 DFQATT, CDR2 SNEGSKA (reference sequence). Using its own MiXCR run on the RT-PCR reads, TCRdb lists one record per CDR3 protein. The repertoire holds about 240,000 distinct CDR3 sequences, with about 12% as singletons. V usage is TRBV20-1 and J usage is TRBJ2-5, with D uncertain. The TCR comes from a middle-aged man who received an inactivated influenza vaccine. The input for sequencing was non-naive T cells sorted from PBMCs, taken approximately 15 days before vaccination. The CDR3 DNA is TGCAGTGCTAGGTTGGGTTCGGAGACCCAGTACTTC. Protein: CSARLGSETQYF.